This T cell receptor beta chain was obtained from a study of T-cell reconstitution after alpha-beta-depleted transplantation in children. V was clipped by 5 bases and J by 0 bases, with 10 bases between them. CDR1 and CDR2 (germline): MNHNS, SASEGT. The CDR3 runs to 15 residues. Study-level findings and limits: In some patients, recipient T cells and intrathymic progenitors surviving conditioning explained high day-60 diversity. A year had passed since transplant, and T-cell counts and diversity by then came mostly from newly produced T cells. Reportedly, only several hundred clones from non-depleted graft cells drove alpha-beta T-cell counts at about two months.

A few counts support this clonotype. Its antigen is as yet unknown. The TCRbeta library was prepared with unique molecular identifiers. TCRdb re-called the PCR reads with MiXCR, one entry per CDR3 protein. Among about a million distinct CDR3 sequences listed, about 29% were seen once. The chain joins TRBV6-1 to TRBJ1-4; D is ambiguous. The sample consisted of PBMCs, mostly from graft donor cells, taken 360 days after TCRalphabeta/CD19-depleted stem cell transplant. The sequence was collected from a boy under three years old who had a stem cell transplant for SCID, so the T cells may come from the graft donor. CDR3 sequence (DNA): TGTGCCAGCAGTCCCCGTTCGGCAACTAATGAAAAACTGTTTTTT. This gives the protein CASSPRSATNEKLFF.